Shown below are 24 T cell receptor beta chains from a single sample sequenced in a study of blood T cell repertoires in COVID-19. Profiled with immunoSEQ multiplex PCR; TCRdb holds only in-frame clones, not every one. The profile covers about 150,000 clones, with roughly 82% appearing a single time and roughly 15% taken by the ten largest. The sequencing sample was made of peripheral blood. The receptors here all came from a human donor with acute or convalescent COVID-19. The donor label of this sample is uncertain.

The rearrangement joins TRBV19 to TRBJ2-2, with 9 bases that match TRBD2. V shed 4 bases, J shed 0 bases, and the junction held 9 bases outside the gene matches. The CDR3 consists of 18 residues. The germline V gene has CDR1 LNHDA and CDR2 SQIVND (reference sequence). This chain's CDR3 is CASSTIGLARSNTGELFF. In DNA, the CDR3 is TGTGCCAGTAGTACTATCGGACTAGCGCGATCGAACACCGGGGAGCTGTTTTTT.

The chain couples TRBV7-9 to TRBJ2-7; D uncertain. Germline V gives CDR1 SEHNR, CDR2 FQNEAQ (reference sequence). V lost 5 bases and J 5 bases, leaving 7 bases between the germline ends. CDR3 length: 11 amino acids. CDR3 amino acids: CASSPRDEQYF. CDR3 DNA sequence: TGTGCCAGCAGCCCTCGGGACGAGCAGTACTTC.

The genes are TRBV5-1 and TRBJ1-1; 7 bases fit TRBD1. J gave up 6 bases and V 3 bases, and 2 bases lay outside the gene matches. Germline-derived CDR1 and CDR2 are SGHRS and YFSETQ. This CDR3 is built from 12 residues. Here the CDR3 DNA reads TGCGCCAGCAGCTACAGGGGATCTGAAGCTTTCTTT. It specifies CASSYRGSEAFF.

The V gene is TRBV5-1, the J gene TRBJ2-7; tentative D call: TRBD2 (5 bases). Trimming shortened V by 4 bases and J by 1 base, and 12 bases separated the two germline ends. The germline CDR1 and CDR2 sequences are SGHRS and YFSETQ. This CDR3 is 14 amino acids long. CDR3 loop: CASSPGRDSYEQYF. The CDR3 region has the DNA TGCGCCAGCAGCCCAGGACGGGATTCCTACGAGCAGTACTTC. Looking up the rest from reference TRBV5-1 and TRBJ2-7 gives the full variable domain: KAGVTQTPRYLIKTRGQQVTLSCSPISGHRSVSWYQQTPGQGLQFLFEYFSETQRNKGNFPGRFSGRQFSNSRSEMNVSTLELGDSALYLCASSPGRDSYEQYFGPGTRLTVT.

The rearrangement links TRBV5-8 to TRBJ1-5; 8 positions agree with TRBD1. Losses at the gene ends were 0 bases for V and 4 bases for J; bases not matched to a gene: 3. CDR3 length: 15 amino acids. Germline lookup yields CDR1 SGHTS and CDR2 YDEGEE. The CDR3 bases are TGTGCCAGCAGCTTGGACCGGACAGGGAATCAGCCCCAGCATTTT. Translated, it gives CASSLDRTGNQPQHF.

The chain links TRBV4-2 to TRBJ2-5; TRBD2 aligns across 11 bases. The CDR3 spans 16 residues. With 0 bases clipped from V and 5 bases from J, the junction kept 5 bases outside the gene matches. CDR1 is LGHNA, CDR2 YNFKEQ, per germline. The CDR3 sequence: CASSQEASGGWETQYF. CDR3 DNA: TGTGCCAGCAGCCAAGAAGCTAGCGGGGGGTGGGAGACCCAGTACTTC.

The CDR3 DNA reads TGTGCCAGCAGCCCAGGCTGGGGGGTTTTGGACACTGAAGCTTTCTTT. It yields the protein CASSPGWGVLDTEAFF. The chain combines TRBV7-9 with TRBJ1-1; D perhaps matches TRBD1 (5 bases). V was clipped by 5 bases and J by 3 bases, with 19 bases between them. Germline CDR1 SEHNR, CDR2 FQNEAQ (reference sequence). The CDR3 is 16 amino acids.

The chain couples TRBV7-2 to TRBJ1-6; a possible D gene is TRBD1 (6 bases). From germline, CDR1 is SGHTA and CDR2 FQGNSA. The V end was cut by 5 bases, the J end by 7 bases, with 15 bases between. CDR3 size: 15 residues. The CDR3 region is CASSPRTGTNSPLHF. The CDR3 region has the DNA TGTGCCAGCAGCCCACGTACCGGGACAAATTCACCCCTCCACTTT.

V and J are TRBV4-2 and TRBJ1-2, with D possibly matching TRBD1 (6 bases). Germline assignment: CDR1 LGHNA and CDR2 YNFKEQ. This CDR3 contains 16 residues. Trimming left V 0 bases short and J 8 bases short, with 19 bases between. The CDR3 here is CASSQDRRGAEKGYTF. The CDR3 coding sequence is TGTGCCAGCAGCCAAGATCGGCGGGGGGCGGAAAAAGGCTACACCTTC.

This clone showed up just once. The V and J genes are TRBV21-1 and TRBJ2-6; the listed D gene, TRBD2, was not tested against the DNA. TRBV21-1 is an annotated pseudogene. The CDR3 totals 16 residues. The CDR3, as DNA: TGTGCCAGCAGCCCTCCGGGGGGATCTGGGGCCAACGTCCTGACTTTC. This codes for CASSPPGGSGANVLTF.

The J gene is TRBJ2-2, the V gene TRBV19; the match to TRBD1 covers 9 bases. This CDR3 spans 15 amino acids. V lost 6 bases to trimming and J lost 0 bases; unmatched junction nucleotides: 2. In germline, CDR1 is LNHDA, CDR2 SQIVND (reference sequence). The CDR3 is CASSRDRANTGELFF. Written as DNA, the CDR3 is TGTGCCAGTAGCAGGGACAGGGCGAACACCGGGGAGCTGTTTTTT.

This chain links TRBV5-4 with TRBJ2-5; TRBD1 aligns across 7 bases. The V gene end was trimmed by 3 bases and the J gene end by 5 bases; junction bases not matched to a gene: 16. Germline CDR1 and CDR2: SGHNT and YYREEE (reference sequence). CDR3 length: 17 amino acids. This CDR3 is CASSSGLGQRRGETQYF. The CDR3 DNA reads TGTGCCAGCAGCTCAGGGCTGGGACAGCGAAGGGGGGAGACCCAGTACTTC.

V and J are TRBV6-2 or TRBV6-3 and TRBJ1-2; the D gene is possibly TRBD1 (6 bases). This CDR3 is built from 13 residues. Germline V gene data show CDR1 as MNHEY and CDR2 as SVGEGT. V shed 6 bases and J shed 6 bases, with 14 bases lying between them. Here the CDR3 DNA reads TGTGCCAGCAGCATTACAGGGTCGCATGGCTACACCTTC. This translates into CASSITGSHGYTF.

Comments on this clone: The same CDR3 arises from other DNA sequences in this sample as well. Written as DNA, the CDR3 is TGTGCCAGCAGTGGGGGGGGTGAAAAACTGTTTTTT. Translating gives CASSGGGEKLFF. The chain links TRBV2 to TRBJ1-4, with D perhaps TRBD1 (5 bases). CDR3 size: 12 residues. Germline V gene lookup returns CDR1 SNHLY and CDR2 FYNNEI. Deletions cut 4 bases from V and 7 bases from J, with 7 bases between.

This chain connects TRBV6-5 to TRBJ1-6; 8 nucleotides align to TRBD1. The germline V gene has CDR1 MNHEY and CDR2 SVGAGI. The CDR3 sequence is 14 residues long. Germline trimming cut 7 bases from V and 9 bases from J; bases unmatched to any gene: 8. Here the CDR3 DNA reads TGTGCCAGCAATCCGACAGGGGAATTTTCACCCCTCCACTTT. The encoded protein is CASNPTGEFSPLHF.

The CDR3 protein is CASSKADRSPAYEQYF. The CDR3 region has the DNA TGTGCCAGCAGCAAAGCGGACAGAAGCCCTGCCTACGAGCAGTACTTC. The rearrangement links TRBV21-1 to TRBJ2-7; the table's D call, TRBD1, has no DNA check behind it. TRBV21-1 is termed a pseudogene. The CDR3 covers 16 residues.

The chain links TRBV4-1 to TRBJ1-2, with D perhaps matching TRBD1 (6 bases). Germline V lookup: CDR1 MGHRA, CDR2 YSYEKL. The CDR3 consists of 18 residues. V shed 0 bases and J shed 4 bases, with 21 bases lying between them. Here the CDR3 reads CASSQDVGGGPRGYGYTF. In DNA form, the CDR3 reads TGCGCCAGCAGCCAAGATGTTGGTGGGGGTCCCAGGGGCTATGGCTACACCTTC.

This clone was counted a single time. This chain joins TRBV30 and TRBJ1-2, with 7 bases aligning to TRBD1. With V trimmed by 4 bases and J by 2 bases, 4 bases remained unmatched. In germline, CDR1 is GTSNPN, CDR2 SVGIG (reference sequence). The CDR3 length is 13 residues. CDR3 in DNA: TGTGCCTGGAACCCACAGGGGAACTATGGCTACACCTTC. This translates into CAWNPQGNYGYTF.

The chain couples TRBV30 to TRBJ2-2; TRBD1 matches 9 bases. The germline V gene has CDR1 GTSNPN and CDR2 SVGIG (reference sequence). V shed 2 bases, J shed 2 bases, and the junction held 3 bases outside the gene matches. This CDR3 contains 15 residues. The CDR3 protein is CAWSRTGANTGELFF. The CDR3 DNA sequence: TGTGCCTGGAGTAGGACAGGGGCCAACACCGGGGAGCTGTTTTTT.

This chain connects TRBV11-1 to TRBJ2-7, with D possibly being TRBD2 (5 bases). Trimming left V 1 base short and J 2 bases short, with 15 bases between. There are 16 residues in the CDR3. Germline V gene lookup returns CDR1 SGHAT and CDR2 FQDESV (reference sequence). The CDR3 region is CASSLEGRVGAYEQYF. Here the CDR3 DNA reads TGTGCCAGCAGCTTAGAAGGGCGAGTCGGGGCCTACGAGCAGTACTTC. The full variable domain, with the rest looked up from reference TRBV11-1 and TRBJ2-7, is EAEVAQSPRYKITEKSQAVAFWCDPISGHATLYWYRQILGQGPELLVQFQDESVVDDSQLPKDRFSAERLKGVDSTLKIQPAELGDSAMYLCASSLEGRVGAYEQYFGPGTRLTVT.

The rearrangement links TRBV19 to TRBJ1-2, with 8 bases lining up with TRBD1. The CDR3 consists of 14 residues. CDR1 and CDR2 from the germline V gene are LNHDA and SQIVND (reference sequence). V gave up 8 bases and J gave up 3 bases; unmatched junction bases: 8. CDR3 sequence reads: CASERTGMDYGYTF. CDR3 sequence (DNA): TGTGCCAGTGAAAGGACAGGGATGGACTATGGCTACACCTTC.

V usage is TRBV5-4 and J usage is TRBJ1-1; 9 nucleotides line up with TRBD1. Germline loops: CDR1 SGHNT, CDR2 YYREEE (reference sequence). CDR3 length equals 17 residues. V dropped 4 bases and J dropped 5; count of bases not matched to a gene: 15. CDR3 sequence reads: CASSTDVRDRVFTEAFF. The DNA for the CDR3 is TGTGCCAGCAGCACTGACGTCCGGGACAGGGTTTTTACTGAAGCTTTCTTT.

This sequence joins TRBV7-9 and TRBJ2-3, with 9 bases matching TRBD2. Germline CDR1 SEHNR, CDR2 FQNEAQ (reference sequence). V dropped 5 bases and J dropped 4; count of bases not matched to a gene: 16. This CDR3 spans 18 amino acids. CDR3 in amino acids: CASSPAGLAGTRPDTQYF. Here the CDR3 DNA reads TGTGCCAGCAGCCCGGCGGGGCTAGCGGGGACCCGCCCAGATACGCAGTATTTT.

The J gene is TRBJ2-7, the V gene TRBV5-1; the match to TRBD2 covers 9 bases. The CDR3 is 18 residues long. Trimming removed 4 bases from V and 5 bases from J; junction bases left unmatched: 19. Per germline, CDR1 SGHRS and CDR2 YFSETQ. CDR3 residues: CASSATGILASGVNEQYF. In nucleotides, the CDR3 is TGCGCCAGCAGCGCAACAGGAATCTTGGCTAGCGGGGTTAACGAGCAGTACTTC.